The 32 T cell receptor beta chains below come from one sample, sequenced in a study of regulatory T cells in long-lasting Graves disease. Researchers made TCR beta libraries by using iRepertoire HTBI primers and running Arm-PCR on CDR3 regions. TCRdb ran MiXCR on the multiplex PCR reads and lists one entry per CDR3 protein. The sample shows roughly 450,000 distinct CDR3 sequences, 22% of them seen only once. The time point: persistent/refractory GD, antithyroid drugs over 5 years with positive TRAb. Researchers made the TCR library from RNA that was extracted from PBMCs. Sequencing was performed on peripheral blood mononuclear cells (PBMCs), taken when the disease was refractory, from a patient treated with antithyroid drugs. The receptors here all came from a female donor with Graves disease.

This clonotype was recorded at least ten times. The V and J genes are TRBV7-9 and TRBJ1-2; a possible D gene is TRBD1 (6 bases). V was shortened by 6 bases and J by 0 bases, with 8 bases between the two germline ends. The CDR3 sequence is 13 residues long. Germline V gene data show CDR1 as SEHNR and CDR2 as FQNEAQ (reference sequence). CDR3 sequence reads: CASSTGSNYGYTF. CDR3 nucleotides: TGTGCCAGCAGTACAGGGTCTAACTATGGCTACACCTTC.

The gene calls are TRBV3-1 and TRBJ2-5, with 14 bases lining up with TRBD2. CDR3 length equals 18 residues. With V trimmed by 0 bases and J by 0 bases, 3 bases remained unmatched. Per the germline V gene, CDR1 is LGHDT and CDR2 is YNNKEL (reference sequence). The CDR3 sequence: CASSQETSGGANQETQYF. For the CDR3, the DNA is TGTGCCAGCAGCCAAGAGACTAGCGGGGGGGCGAACCAAGAGACCCAGTACTTC.

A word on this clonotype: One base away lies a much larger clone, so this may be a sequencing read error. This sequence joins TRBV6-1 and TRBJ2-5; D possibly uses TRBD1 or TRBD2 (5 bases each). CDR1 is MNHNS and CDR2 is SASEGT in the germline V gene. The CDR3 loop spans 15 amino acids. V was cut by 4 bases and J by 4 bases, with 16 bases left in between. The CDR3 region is CASSGAGASRETQYF. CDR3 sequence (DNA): TGTGCCAGCAGTGGCGCCGGGGCGTCCCGAGAGACCCAGTACTTC.

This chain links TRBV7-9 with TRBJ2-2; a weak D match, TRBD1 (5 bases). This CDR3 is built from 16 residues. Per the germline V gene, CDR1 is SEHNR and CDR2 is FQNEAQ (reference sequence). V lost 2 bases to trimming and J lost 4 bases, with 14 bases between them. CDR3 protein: CASSLTPTVLTGELFF. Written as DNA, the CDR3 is TGTGCCAGCAGCTTAACCCCGACAGTCCTCACCGGGGAGCTGTTTTTT.

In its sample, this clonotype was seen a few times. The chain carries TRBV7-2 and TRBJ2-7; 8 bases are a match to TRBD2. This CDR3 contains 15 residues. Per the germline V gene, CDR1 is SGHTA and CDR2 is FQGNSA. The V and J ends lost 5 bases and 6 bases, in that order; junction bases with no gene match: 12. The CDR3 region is CASSSGLAEISEQYF. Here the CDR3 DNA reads TGTGCCAGCAGCAGCGGACTAGCTGAGATCTCCGAGCAGTACTTC.

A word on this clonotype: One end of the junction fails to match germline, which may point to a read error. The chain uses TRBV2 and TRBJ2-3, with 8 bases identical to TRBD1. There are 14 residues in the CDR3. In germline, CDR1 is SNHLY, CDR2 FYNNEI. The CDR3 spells CAISAGQEPDTQYF. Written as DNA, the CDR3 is TGTGCCATCAGTGCGGGACAGGAACCAGATACGCAGTATTTT.

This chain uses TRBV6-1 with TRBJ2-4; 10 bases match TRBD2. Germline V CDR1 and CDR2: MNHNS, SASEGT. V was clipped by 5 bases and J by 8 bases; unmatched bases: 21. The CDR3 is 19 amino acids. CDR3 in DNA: TGTGCCAGCAGTATGCGTCAATCCGGGACTAGCGCGGGGGGGGACATTCAGTACTTC. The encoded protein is CASSMRQSGTSAGGDIQYF.

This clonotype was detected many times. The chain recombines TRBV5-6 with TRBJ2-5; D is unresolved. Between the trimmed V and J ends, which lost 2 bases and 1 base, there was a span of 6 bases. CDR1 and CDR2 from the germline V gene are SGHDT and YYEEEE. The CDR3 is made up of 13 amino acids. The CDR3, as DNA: TGTGCCAGCAGCTTCGGGCCCCAAGAGACCCAGTACTTC. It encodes CASSFGPQETQYF.

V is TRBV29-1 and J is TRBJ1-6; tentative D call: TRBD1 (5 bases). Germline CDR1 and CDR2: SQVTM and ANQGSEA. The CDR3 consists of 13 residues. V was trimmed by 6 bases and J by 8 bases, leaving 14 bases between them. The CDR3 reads CSVRVGGDSPLHF. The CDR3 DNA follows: TGCAGCGTCCGGGTGGGGGGGGATTCACCCCTCCACTTT.

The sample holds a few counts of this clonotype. The CDR3, as DNA: TGTGCCAGCAGTTTAGGTATACGGAGGAGCTCTGAAAAACTGTTTTTT. This codes for CASSLGIRRSSEKLFF. This chain links TRBV12-3 or TRBV12-4 with TRBJ1-4; no firm D call. The CDR3 is 16 amino acids. The ends were cut back, 1 base at V and 7 bases at J, with 16 bases in the middle.

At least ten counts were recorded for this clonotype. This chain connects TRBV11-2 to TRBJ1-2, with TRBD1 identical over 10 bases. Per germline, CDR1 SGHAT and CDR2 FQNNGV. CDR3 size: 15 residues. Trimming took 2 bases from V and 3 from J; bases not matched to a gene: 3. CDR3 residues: CASSLRQGADYGYTF. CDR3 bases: TGTGCCAGCAGCTTACGACAGGGGGCGGACTATGGCTACACCTTC. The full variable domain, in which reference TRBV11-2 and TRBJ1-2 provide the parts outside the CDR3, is EAGVAQSPRYKIIEKRQSVAFWCNPISGHATLYWYQQILGQGPKLLIQFQNNGVVDDSQLPKDRFSAERLKGVDSTLKIQPAKLEDSAVYLCASSLRQGADYGYTFGSGTRLTVV.

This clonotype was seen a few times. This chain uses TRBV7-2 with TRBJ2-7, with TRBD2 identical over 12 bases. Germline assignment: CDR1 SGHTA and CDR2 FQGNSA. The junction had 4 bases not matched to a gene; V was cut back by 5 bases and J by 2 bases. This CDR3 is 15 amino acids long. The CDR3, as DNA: TGTGCCAGCAGCAGACTAGCGGGGGCCGCCTACGAGCAGTACTTC. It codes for CASSRLAGAAYEQYF.

Here the CDR3 reads CASSYTGTRDGNTIYF. CDR3 nucleotides: TGTGCCAGCAGTTACACCGGGACACGAGATGGAAACACCATATATTTT. J is TRBJ1-3 and V is TRBV6-5; D is perhaps TRBD1 (6 bases). Germline V lookup: CDR1 MNHEY, CDR2 SVGAGI. The CDR3 consists of 16 residues. V gave up 2 bases and J gave up 3 bases, with 14 bases separating them.

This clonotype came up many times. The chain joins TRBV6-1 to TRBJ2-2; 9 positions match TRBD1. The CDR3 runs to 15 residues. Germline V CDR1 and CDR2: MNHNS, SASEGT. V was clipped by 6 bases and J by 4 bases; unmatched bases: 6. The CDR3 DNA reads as TGTGCCAGCAGCAGGACAGGGGACGGCACCGGGGAGCTGTTTTTT. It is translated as CASSRTGDGTGELFF.

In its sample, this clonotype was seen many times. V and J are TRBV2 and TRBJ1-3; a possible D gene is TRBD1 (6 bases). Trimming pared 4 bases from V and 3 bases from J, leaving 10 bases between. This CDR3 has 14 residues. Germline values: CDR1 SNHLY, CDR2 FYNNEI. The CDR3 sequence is CASSGGGGGNTIYF. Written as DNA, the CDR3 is TGTGCCAGCAGTGGAGGGGGAGGTGGAAACACCATATATTTT. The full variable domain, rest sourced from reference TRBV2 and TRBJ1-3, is EPEVTQTPSHQVTQMGQEVILRCVPISNHLYFYWYRQILGQKVEFLVSFYNNEISEKSEIFDDQFSVERPDGSNFTLKIRSTKLEDSAMYFCASSGGGGGNTIYFGEGSWLTVV.

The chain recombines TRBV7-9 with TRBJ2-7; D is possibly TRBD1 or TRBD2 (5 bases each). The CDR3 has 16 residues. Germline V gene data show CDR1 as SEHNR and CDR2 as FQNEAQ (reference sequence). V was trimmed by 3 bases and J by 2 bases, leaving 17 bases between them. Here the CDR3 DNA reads TGTGCCAGCAGCTTTACTAGGGCAGGGCTACCCTACGAGCAGTACTTC. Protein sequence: CASSFTRAGLPYEQYF.

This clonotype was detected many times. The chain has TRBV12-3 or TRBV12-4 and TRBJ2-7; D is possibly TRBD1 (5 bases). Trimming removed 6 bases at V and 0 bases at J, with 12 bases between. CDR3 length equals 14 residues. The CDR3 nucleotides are TGTGCCAGCAGCTCCCCGGACAACTCCTACGAGCAGTACTTC. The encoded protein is CASSSPDNSYEQYF.

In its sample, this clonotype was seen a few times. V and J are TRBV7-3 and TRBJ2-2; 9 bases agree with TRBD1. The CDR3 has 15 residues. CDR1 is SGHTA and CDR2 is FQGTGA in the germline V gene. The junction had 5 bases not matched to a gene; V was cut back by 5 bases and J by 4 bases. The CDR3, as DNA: TGTGCCAGCAGCAGCCGGACAGGGGCCACCGGGGAGCTGTTTTTT. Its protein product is CASSSRTGATGELFF. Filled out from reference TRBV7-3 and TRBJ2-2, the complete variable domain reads GAGVSQTPSNKVTEKGKYVELRCDPISGHTALYWYRQSLGQGPEFLIYFQGTGAADDSGLPNDRFFAVRPEGSVSTLKIQRTERGDSAVYLCASSSRTGATGELFFGEGSRLTVL.

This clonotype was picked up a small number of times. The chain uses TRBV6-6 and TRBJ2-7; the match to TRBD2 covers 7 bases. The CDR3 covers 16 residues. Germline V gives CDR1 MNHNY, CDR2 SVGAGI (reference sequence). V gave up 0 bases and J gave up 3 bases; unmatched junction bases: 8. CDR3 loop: CASSYSIAGVIYEQYF. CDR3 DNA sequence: TGTGCCAGCAGTTACTCGATCGCGGGAGTAATCTACGAGCAGTACTTC.

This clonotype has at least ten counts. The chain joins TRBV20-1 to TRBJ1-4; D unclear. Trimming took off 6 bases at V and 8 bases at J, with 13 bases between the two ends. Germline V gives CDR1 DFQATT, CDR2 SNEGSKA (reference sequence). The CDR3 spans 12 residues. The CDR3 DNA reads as TGCAGTGCGGGTGGAGGAGGGGAAAAACTGTTTTTT. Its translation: CSAGGGGEKLFF.

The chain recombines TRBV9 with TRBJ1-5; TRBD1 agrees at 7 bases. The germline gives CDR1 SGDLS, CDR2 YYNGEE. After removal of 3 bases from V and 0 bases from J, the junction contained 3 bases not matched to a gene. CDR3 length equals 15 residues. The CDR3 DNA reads TGTGCCAGCAGCGAGACAGGGAATAGCAATCAGCCCCAGCATTTT. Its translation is CASSETGNSNQPQHF.

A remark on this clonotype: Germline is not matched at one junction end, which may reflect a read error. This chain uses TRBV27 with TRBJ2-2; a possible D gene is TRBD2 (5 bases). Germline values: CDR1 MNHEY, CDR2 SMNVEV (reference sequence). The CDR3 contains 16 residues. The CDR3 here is CASSLYRLGNTGELLF. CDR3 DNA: TGTGCCAGCAGTTTATATCGGCTTGGGAACACCGGGGAGCTGCTTTTT.

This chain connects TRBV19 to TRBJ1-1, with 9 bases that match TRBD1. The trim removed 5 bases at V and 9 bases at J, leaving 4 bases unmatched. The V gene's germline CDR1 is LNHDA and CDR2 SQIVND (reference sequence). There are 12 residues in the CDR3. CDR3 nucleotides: TGTGCCAGTAGTTCGGGACAGGGAAAAGCTTTCTTT. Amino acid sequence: CASSSGQGKAFF.

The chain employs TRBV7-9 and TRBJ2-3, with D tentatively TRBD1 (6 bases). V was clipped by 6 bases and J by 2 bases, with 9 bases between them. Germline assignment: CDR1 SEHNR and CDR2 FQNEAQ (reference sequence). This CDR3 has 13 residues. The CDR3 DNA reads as TGTGCCAGCAGTCGGACAGACACAGATACGCAGTATTTT. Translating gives CASSRTDTDTQYF.

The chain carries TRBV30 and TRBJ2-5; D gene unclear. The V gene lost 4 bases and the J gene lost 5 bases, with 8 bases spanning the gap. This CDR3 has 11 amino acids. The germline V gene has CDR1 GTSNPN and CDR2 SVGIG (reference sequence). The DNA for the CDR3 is TGTGCCTGGAACGCCGGGGAGACCCAGTACTTC. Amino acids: CAWNAGETQYF.

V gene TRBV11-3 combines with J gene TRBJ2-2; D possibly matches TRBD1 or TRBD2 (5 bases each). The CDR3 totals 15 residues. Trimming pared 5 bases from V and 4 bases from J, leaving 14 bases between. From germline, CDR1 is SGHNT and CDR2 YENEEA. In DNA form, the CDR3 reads TGTGCCAGCAGCGCTAGGGGAGCGGCCACCGGGGAGCTGTTTTTT. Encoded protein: CASSARGAATGELFF.

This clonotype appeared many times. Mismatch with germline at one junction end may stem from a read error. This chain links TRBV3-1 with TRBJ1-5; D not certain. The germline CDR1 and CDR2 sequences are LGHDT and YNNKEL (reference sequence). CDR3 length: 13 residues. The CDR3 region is CASSQDLNQPQHF. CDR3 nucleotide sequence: TGCGCCAGCAGCCAAGATTTGAATCAGCCCCAGCATTTT. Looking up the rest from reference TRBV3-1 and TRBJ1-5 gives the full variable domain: DTAVSQTPKYLVTQMGNDKSIKCEQNLGHDTMYWYKQDSKKFLKIMFSYNNKELIINETVPNRFSPKSPDKAHLNLHINSLELGDSAVYFCASSQDLNQPQHFGDGTRLSIL.

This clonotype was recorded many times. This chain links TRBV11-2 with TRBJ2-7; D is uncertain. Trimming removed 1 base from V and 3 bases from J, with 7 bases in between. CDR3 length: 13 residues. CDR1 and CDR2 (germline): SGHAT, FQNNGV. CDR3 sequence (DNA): TGTGCCAGCAGCTTAGCCAGGATCTACGAGCAGTACTTC. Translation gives CASSLARIYEQYF.

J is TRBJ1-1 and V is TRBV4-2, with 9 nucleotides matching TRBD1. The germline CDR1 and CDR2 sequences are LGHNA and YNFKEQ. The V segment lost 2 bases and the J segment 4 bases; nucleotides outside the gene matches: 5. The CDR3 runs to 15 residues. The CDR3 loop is CASSQTGTGPTEAFF. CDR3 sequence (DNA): TGTGCCAGCAGCCAAACCGGGACAGGGCCCACTGAAGCTTTCTTT.

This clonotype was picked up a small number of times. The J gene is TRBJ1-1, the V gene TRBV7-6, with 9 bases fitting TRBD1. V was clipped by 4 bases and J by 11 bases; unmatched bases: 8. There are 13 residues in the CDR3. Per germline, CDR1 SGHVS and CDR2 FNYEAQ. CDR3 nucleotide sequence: TGTGCCAGCAGCTCAGGGGGGACAGGGCCGGCTTTCTTT. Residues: CASSSGGTGPAFF.

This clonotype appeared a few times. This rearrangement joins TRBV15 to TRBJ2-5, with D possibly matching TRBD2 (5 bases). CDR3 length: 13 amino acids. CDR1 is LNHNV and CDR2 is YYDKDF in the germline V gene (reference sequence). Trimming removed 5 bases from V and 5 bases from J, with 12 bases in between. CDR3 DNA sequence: TGTGCCACCAGCCGCGGGCAACGGGAGACCCAGTACTTC. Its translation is CATSRGQRETQYF.

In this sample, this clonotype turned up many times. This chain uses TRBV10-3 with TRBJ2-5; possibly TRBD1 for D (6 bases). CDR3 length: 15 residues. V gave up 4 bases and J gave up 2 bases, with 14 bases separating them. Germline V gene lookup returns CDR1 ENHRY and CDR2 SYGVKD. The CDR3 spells CAISGTGDTQETQYF. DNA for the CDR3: TGTGCCATCAGTGGCACTGGGGACACACAAGAGACCCAGTACTTC.